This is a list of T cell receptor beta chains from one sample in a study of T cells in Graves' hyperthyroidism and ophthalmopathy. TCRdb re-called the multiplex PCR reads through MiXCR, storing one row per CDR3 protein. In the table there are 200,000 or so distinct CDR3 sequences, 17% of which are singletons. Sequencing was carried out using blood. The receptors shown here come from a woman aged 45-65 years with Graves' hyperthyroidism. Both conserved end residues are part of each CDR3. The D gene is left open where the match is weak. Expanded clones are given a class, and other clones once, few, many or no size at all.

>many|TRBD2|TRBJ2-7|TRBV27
CASSASGRATEEQYF
TGTGCCAGCAGTGCTAGCGGGAGGGCCACGGAGGAGCAGTACTTC
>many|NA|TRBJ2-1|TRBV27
CASSSPGRSSYNEQFF
TGTGCCAGCAGTTCTCCTGGGAGGAGTTCCTACAATGAGCAGTTCTTC
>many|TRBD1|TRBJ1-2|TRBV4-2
CASSQDGDSRNYGYTF
TGTGCCAGCAGCCAAGATGGGGACAGTAGGAACTATGGCTACACCTTC
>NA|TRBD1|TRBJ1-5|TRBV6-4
CASHGQGASQPQHF
TGTGCCAGCCACGGACAGGGAGCAAGTCAGCCCCAGCATTTT
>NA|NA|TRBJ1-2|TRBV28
CASSPETGGYTF
TGTGCCAGCAGTCCCGAAACGGGGGGCTACACCTTC
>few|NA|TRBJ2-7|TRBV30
CAWSRDRPSYEQYF
TGTGCCTGGAGCCGGGACCGGCCCTCCTACGAGCAGTACTTC
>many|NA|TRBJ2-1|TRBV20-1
CSASYSRQFF
TGCAGTGCTAGTTACTCGAGGCAGTTCTTC
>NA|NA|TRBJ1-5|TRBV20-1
CSARDSRVGNQPQHF
TGCAGTGCTAGAGATAGTCGGGTTGGGAATCAGCCCCAGCATTTT
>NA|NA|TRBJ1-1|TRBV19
CASSVKVNTEAFF
TGTGCCAGTAGTGTAAAAGTGAACACTGAAGCTTTCTTT
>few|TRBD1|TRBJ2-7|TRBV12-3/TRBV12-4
CASSLRDRGEVAYEQYF
TGTGCCAGCAGTTTGAGGGACAGGGGAGAGGTTGCCTACGAGCAGTACTTC
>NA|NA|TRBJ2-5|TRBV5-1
CASSLRSQGTQETQYF
TGCGCCAGCAGCTTGAGGTCCCAGGGTACCCAAGAGACCCAGTACTTC
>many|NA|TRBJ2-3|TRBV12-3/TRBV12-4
CASSFWQGTDTQYF
TGTGCCAGCAGTTTTTGGCAGGGAACAGATACGCAGTATTTT
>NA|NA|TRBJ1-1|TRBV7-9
CASSSGANTEAFF
TGTGCCAGCAGTTCAGGGGCTAACACTGAAGCTTTCTTT
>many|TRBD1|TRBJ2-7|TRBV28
CASSPPQGVRYEQYF
TGTGCCAGCAGCCCTCCTCAGGGGGTGCGGTACGAGCAGTACTTC